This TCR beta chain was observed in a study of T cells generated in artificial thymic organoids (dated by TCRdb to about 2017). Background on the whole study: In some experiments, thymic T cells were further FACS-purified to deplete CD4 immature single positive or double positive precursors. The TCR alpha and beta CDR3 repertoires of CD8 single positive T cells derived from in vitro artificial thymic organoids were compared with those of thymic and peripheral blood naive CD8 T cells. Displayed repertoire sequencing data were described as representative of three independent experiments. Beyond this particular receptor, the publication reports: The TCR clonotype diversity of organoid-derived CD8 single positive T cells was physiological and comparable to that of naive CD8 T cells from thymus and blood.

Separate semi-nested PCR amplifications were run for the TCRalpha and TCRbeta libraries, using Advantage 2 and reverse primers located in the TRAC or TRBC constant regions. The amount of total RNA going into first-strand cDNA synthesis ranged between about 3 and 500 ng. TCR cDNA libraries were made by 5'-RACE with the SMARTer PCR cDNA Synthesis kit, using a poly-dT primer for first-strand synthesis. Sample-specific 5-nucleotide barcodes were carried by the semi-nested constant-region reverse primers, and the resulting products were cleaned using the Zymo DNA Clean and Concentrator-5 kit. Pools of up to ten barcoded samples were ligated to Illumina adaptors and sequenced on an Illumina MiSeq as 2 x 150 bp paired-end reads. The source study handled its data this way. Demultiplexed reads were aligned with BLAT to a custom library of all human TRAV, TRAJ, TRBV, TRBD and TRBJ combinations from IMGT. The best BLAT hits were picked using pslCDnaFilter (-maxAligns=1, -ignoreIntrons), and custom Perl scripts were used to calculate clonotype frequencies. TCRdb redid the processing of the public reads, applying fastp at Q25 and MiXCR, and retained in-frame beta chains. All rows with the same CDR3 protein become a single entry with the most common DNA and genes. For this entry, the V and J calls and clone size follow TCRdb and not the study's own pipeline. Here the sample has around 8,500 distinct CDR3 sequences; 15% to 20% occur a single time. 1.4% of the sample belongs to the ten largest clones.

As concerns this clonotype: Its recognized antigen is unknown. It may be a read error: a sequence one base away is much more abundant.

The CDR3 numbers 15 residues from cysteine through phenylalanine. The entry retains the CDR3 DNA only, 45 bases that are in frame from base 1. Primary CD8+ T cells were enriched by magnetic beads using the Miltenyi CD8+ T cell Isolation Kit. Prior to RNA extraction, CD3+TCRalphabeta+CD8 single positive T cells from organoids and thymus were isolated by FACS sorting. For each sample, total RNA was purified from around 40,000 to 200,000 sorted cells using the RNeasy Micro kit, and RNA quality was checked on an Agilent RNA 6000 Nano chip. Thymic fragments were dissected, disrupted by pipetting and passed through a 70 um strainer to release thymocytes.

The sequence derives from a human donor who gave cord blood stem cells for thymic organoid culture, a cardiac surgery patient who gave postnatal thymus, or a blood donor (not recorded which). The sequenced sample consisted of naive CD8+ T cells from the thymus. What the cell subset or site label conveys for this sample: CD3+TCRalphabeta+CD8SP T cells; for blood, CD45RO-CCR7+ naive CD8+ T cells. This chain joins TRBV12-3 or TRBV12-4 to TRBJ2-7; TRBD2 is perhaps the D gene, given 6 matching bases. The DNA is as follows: TGTGCCTGCAGTTTAACGGGGGACGACCACTACGAGCAGTACTTC. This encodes CACSLTGDDHYEQYF.